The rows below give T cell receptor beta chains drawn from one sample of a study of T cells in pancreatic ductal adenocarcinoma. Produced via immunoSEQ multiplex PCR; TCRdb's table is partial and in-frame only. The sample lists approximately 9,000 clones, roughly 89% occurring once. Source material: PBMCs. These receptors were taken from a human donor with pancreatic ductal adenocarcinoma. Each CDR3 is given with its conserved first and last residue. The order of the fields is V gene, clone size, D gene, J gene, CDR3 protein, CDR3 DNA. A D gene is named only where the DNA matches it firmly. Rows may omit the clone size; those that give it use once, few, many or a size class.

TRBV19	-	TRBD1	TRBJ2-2	CASRGTGGGTGELFF	TGTGCCAGTAGAGGGACAGGGGGAGGGACCGGGGAGCTGTTTTTT
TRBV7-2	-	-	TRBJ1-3	CASSLAGGYGNTIYF	TGTGCCAGCAGCTTAGCGGGGGGTTATGGAAACACCATATATTTT
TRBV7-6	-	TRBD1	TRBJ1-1	CASSAYRGNTEAFF	TGTGCCAGCAGCGCTTACAGGGGTAACACTGAAGCTTTCTTT
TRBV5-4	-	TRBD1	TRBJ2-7	CASSLNSRGLEQYF	TGTGCCAGCAGCTTGAACTCCAGGGGGCTCGAGCAGTACTTC
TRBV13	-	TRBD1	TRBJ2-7	CASSLAGTGGREQYF	TGTGCCAGCAGCTTAGCCGGGACAGGGGGTAGAGAGCAGTACTTC
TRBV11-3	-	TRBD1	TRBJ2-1	CASSRTGKQFF	TGTGCCAGCAGCCGGACAGGGAAGCAGTTCTTC
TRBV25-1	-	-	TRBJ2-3	CASSDPGTDTQYF	TGTGCCAGCAGTGACCCAGGCACAGATACGCAGTATTTT
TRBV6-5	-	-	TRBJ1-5	CASSYSGGRGNQPQHF	TGTGCCAGCAGTTACTCGGGCGGGAGAGGCAATCAGCCCCAGCATTTT
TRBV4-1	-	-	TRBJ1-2	CASSQSPGGSQYGYTF	TGCGCCAGCAGCCAATCCCCGGGGGGTTCCCAATATGGCTACACCTTC
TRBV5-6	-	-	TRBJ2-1	CASSHRRAYNEQFF	TGTGCCAGCAGCCACCGCAGGGCGTACAATGAGCAGTTCTTC
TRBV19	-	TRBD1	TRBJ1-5	CASSVDRDQPQHF	TGTGCCAGTAGTGTAGACAGGGATCAGCCCCAGCATTTT
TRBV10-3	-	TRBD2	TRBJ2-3	CAISGGASGGTDTQYF	TGTGCCATCAGTGGGGGAGCTAGCGGGGGCACAGATACGCAGTATTTT
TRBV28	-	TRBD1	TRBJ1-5	CASRSGTGLQPQHF	TGTGCCAGCAGATCCGGGACAGGGCTTCAGCCCCAGCATTTT
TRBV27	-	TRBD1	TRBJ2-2	CASRTRQGAAGELFF	TGTGCCAGCAGGACGAGACAGGGGGCGGCCGGGGAGCTGTTTTTT
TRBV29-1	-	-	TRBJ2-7	CSPKHGPGRRGGSYEQYF	TGCAGCCCAAAGCACGGGCCGGGACGTAGGGGGGGGTCCTACGAGCAGTACTTC
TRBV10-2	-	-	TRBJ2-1	CASSESKRLNEQFF	TGCGCCAGCAGTGAGTCGAAGCGGCTTAATGAGCAGTTCTTC
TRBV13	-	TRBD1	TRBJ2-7	CASSSPGQGYEQYF	TGTGCCAGCAGCTCACCGGGACAGGGCTACGAGCAGTACTTC
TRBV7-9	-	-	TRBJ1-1	CASSEGTEAFF	TGTGCCAGCAGCGAGGGCACTGAAGCTTTCTTT
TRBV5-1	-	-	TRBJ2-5	CASSRDPGVVETQYF	TGCGCCAGCAGCAGAGATCCAGGGGTCGTAGAGACCCAGTACTTC
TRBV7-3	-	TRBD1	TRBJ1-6	CASSLIPTGGNSPLHF	TGTGCCAGCAGCTTAATCCCGACAGGGGGAAACTCACCCCTCCACTTT
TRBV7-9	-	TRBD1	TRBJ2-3	CASSLGQGPDTQYF	TGTGCCAGCAGCTTGGGACAGGGGCCAGATACGCAGTATTTT
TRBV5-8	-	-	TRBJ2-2	CASSLAGYGELFF	TGTGCCAGCAGCTTGGCAGGGTACGGGGAGCTGTTTTTT
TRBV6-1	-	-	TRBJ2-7	CASKGPPSEQYF	TGTGCCAGCAAGGGGCCTCCTTCCGAGCAGTACTTC
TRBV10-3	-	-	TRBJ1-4	CAISDQGLQEKLFF	TGTGCCATCAGCGATCAGGGCTTACAGGAAAAACTGTTTTTT
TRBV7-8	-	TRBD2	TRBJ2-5	CASSLAAASGGGETQYF	TGTGCCAGCAGCTTAGCTGCCGCTAGCGGGGGGGGTGAGACCCAGTACTTC
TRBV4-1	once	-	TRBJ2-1	CASSRAPGSDNEQFF	TGCGCCAGCAGCCGGGCTCCCGGGAGCGACAATGAGCAGTTCTTC
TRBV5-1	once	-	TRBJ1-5	CASSLEQGGQPQHF	TGCGCCAGCAGCTTGGAACAGGGCGGCCAGCCCCAGCATTTT
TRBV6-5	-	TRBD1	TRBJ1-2	CASKQGDGGYGYTF	TGTGCCAGCAAACAGGGGGACGGCGGCTATGGCTACACCTTC
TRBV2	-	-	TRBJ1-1	CASRYRFMNTEAFF	TGTGCCAGCAGATACAGGTTCATGAACACTGAAGCTTTCTTT
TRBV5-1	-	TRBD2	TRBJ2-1	CASSLAWGGSNEQFF	TGCGCCAGCAGCTTGGCCTGGGGGGGGAGCAATGAGCAGTTCTTC
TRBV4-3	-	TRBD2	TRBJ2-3	CASSQDPSGRAADTQYF	TGCGCCAGCAGCCAAGACCCTAGCGGGAGGGCCGCAGATACGCAGTATTTT
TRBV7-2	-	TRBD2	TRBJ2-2	CASSRGSGRAGELFF	TGTGCCAGCAGCCGAGGTAGCGGGAGGGCCGGGGAGCTGTTTTTT
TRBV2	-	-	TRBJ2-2	CASRLGQNTGELFF	TGTGCCAGCAGACTGGGCCAAAACACCGGGGAGCTGTTTTTT
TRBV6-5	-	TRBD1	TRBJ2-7	CATQQGVYFHEQYF	TGTGCCACTCAACAGGGGGTCTATTTCCACGAGCAGTACTTC
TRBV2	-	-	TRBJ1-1	CASSEGLNTEAFF	TGTGCCAGCAGTGAAGGACTTAACACTGAAGCTTTCTTT